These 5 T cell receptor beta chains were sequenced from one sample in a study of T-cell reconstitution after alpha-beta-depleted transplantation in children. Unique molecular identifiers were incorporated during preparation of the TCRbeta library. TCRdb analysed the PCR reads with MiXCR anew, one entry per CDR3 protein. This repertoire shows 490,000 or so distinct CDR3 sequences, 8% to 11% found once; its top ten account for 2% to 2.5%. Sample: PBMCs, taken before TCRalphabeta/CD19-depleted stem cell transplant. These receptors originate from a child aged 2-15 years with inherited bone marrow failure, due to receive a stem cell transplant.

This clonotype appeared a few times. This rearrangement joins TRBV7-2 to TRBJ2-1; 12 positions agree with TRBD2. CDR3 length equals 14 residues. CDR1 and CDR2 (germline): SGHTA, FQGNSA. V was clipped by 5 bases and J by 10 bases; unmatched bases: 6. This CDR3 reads CASSTSGRTGEQFF. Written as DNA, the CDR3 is TGTGCCAGCAGCACTAGCGGGAGGACGGGAGAGCAGTTCTTC.

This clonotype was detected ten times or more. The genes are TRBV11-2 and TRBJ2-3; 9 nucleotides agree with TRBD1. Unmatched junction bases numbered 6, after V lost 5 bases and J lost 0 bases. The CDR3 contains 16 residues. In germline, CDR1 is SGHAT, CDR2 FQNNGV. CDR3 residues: CASSPRQGGSTDTQYF. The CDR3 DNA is TGTGCCAGCAGCCCACGACAGGGGGGTAGCACAGATACGCAGTATTTT.

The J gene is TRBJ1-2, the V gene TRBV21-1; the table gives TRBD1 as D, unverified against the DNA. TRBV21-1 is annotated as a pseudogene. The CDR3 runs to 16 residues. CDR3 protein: CASSKRRQGDLYGYTF. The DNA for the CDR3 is TGTGCCAGCAGCAAAAGGCGACAGGGTGACCTCTATGGCTACACCTTC.

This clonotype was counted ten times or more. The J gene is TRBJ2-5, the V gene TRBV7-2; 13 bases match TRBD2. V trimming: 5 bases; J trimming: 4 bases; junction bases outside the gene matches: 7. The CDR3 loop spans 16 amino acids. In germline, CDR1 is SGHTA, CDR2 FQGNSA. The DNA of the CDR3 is TGTGCCAGCAGCCAACGACTAGCGGGAGGAGGAGAGACCCAGTACTTC. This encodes CASSQRLAGGGETQYF.

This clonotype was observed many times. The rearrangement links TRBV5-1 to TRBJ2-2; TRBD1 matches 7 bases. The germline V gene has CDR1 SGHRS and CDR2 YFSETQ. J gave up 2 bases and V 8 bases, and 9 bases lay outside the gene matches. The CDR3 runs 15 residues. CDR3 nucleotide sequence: TGCGCCAGTAAACTGGGACAGCATAACACCGGGGAGCTGTTTTTT. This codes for CASKLGQHNTGELFF.